The next 14 T cell receptor beta chains were all read from a single sample in a study of CD8+CD57+ T cells in acquired aplastic anemia. Sequenced patients had shown CD8+CD57+ cell expansion by flow cytometry. Profiling that covered TCR beta VDJ and CDR3 relied on genomic DNA as its template. Via MiXCR, TCRdb re-called the reads, giving one row per CDR3 protein. The table shows under 500,000 distinct CDR3 sequences, with under 40% occurring only once. Material for sequencing was sorted CD4+, CD8+, or CD8+CD57+ T cells (not recorded which) from PBMCs. The receptor set was obtained from a human donor with aplastic anemia.

The chain uses TRBV7-9 and TRBJ2-7; 8 positions agree with TRBD1. The germline gives CDR1 SEHNR, CDR2 FQNEAQ (reference sequence). The CDR3 spans 17 residues. V shed 4 bases and J 6 bases; nucleotides not matched to a gene: 17. The CDR3 DNA is TGTGCCAGCAGCTCGGCGATACAGGGGGTAACTCTCGGCGAGCAGTACTTC. Amino acids: CASSSAIQGVTLGEQYF. The variable domain in full, completed from reference TRBV7-9 and TRBJ2-7, reads DTGVSQNPRHKITKRGQNVTFRCDPISEHNRLYWYRQTLGQGPEFLTYFQNEAQLEKSRLLSDRFSAERPKGSFSTLEIQRTEQGDSAMYLCASSSAIQGVTLGEQYFGPGTRLTVT.

On this clonotype itself: It may be a read error: a sequence one base away is much more abundant. The genes are TRBV12-3 or TRBV12-4 and TRBJ1-2; D gene ambiguous. Trimming stripped 5 bases from V and 12 bases from J, with 13 bases between. The length of the CDR3 is 11 residues. The CDR3 spells CASSPGRGNTF. CDR3 DNA: TGTGCCAGCAGTCCCGGACGGGGAAACACCTTC.

Ten or more counts support this clonotype. The chain links TRBV20-1 to TRBJ2-7; 11 bases line up with TRBD2. The V gene end was trimmed by 5 bases and the J gene end by 1 base; junction bases not matched to a gene: 10. The CDR3 is made up of 16 amino acids. Germline V gene data show CDR1 as DFQATT and CDR2 as SNEGSKA (reference sequence). The CDR3 DNA follows: TGCAGTGCTTTACCCCCCGGGACTAGCGGATCCTACGAGCAGTACTTC. Amino acids: CSALPPGTSGSYEQYF.

On this clonotype itself: A junction end diverges from the germline sequence, so it may reflect a read error. The chain employs TRBV3-1 and TRBJ1-2; weak D call: TRBD1 (6 bases). The germline V gene encodes CDR1 LGHDT and CDR2 YNNKEL (reference sequence). The CDR3 runs 14 residues. CDR3 region: CVSSLLGGAVGYTF. DNA for the CDR3: TGTGTCAGCAGCCTCCTTGGGGGGGCGGTTGGCTACACCTTC.

This clonotype appeared many times. V usage is TRBV7-3 and J usage is TRBJ2-5, with D maybe TRBD2 (6 bases). V lost 5 bases to trimming and J lost 4 bases, with 11 bases between them. The CDR3 is 13 residues long. Germline CDR1 and CDR2: SGHTA and FQGTGA. The DNA of the CDR3 is TGTGCCAGCAGCGTGACTAGTGGAGAGACCCAGTACTTC. Protein sequence: CASSVTSGETQYF.

The chain has TRBV29-1 and TRBJ2-7; TRBD1 aligns across 8 bases. The V segment lost 6 bases and the J segment 5 bases; nucleotides outside the gene matches: 18. The CDR3 is made up of 16 amino acids. Looked up from germline, CDR1 is SQVTM and CDR2 is ANQGSEA. The CDR3, as DNA: TGCAGCGTGCGCAGCGTGCGCACCTGGACAGGGAACGAGCAGTACTTC. It encodes CSVRSVRTWTGNEQYF.

This chain links TRBV10-3 with TRBJ2-1; 8 bases line up with TRBD1. CDR3 length: 15 amino acids. Per the germline V gene, CDR1 is ENHRY and CDR2 is SYGVKD. With V trimmed by 6 bases and J by 4 bases, 8 bases remained unmatched. The CDR3 spells CAIRATGQGYNEQFF. CDR3 DNA sequence: TGTGCCATCAGGGCTACCGGACAGGGATACAATGAGCAGTTCTTC.

This clonotype has ten or more counts. The chain has TRBV10-2 and TRBJ1-4; tentatively, D is TRBD1 (5 bases). V was cut by 3 bases and J by 11 bases, with 13 bases left in between. Germline CDR1 WSHSY, CDR2 SAAADI. CDR3 length equals 13 residues. Here the CDR3 reads CASSDRVLDKLFF. The CDR3 nucleotides read TGCGCCAGCAGTGACAGGGTCCTGGATAAACTGTTTTTT.

Of note for this clonotype: Since no conserved phenylalanine or tryptophan closes the CDR3, a read error is the likely cause. The DNA is omitted, as the CDR3 cannot be located on it reliably, and the CDR3 follows TCRdb's listing. The chain links TRBV15 to TRBJ2-1; no check of the table's D call, TRBD1, against the DNA was made. Per germline, CDR1 LNHNV and CDR2 YYDKDF (reference sequence). The CDR3 totals 11 residues, both ends included. The CDR3 loop is CASSPDRVEFS.

This clonotype was counted only a few times. The genes are TRBV6-5 and TRBJ1-3; D remains unclear. Germline V gene lookup returns CDR1 MNHEY and CDR2 SVGAGI. This CDR3 has 16 amino acids. V lost 0 bases to trimming and J lost 3 bases, with 12 bases between them. CDR3 DNA: TGTGCCAGCAGTTACTCGAAGTTCGGGGTTGGAAACACCATATATTTT. Translation: CASSYSKFGVGNTIYF.

Remarks on this clonotype: One end of the junction fails to match germline, which may point to a read error. The chain has TRBV19 and TRBJ1-6; 7 bases agree with TRBD1. Germline V gene data show CDR1 as LNHDA and CDR2 as SQIVND (reference sequence). The CDR3 runs to 14 residues. The CDR3 here is CASSLPGGNSLLHF. The CDR3 DNA sequence: TGTGCCAGCAGCTTGCCAGGGGGTAATTCACTCCTCCACTTT.

A single count supports this clonotype. The chain employs TRBV25-1 and TRBJ2-7; D might be TRBD2 (6 bases). The CDR3 consists of 15 residues. Trimming pared 6 bases from V and 0 bases from J, leaving 15 bases between. Looked up from germline, CDR1 is MGHDK and CDR2 is SYGVNS. The CDR3 DNA sequence: TGTGCCAGCAGCCGCGGCGGAGGGAGCTCCTACGAGCAGTACTTC. Amino acids: CASSRGGGSSYEQYF.

V usage is TRBV24-1 and J usage is TRBJ2-1, with D possibly TRBD1 on 6 matching bases. Germline CDR1 is KGHDR and CDR2 is SFDVKD. This CDR3 region has 13 residues. Trimming removed 3 bases at V and 9 bases at J, with 11 bases between. In DNA form, the CDR3 reads TGTGCCACCAGTGATACAGGGAATAGTGAGCAGTTCTTC. Its translation: CATSDTGNSEQFF.

The J gene is TRBJ2-7, the V gene TRBV24-1, with D uncertain. The V and J ends lost 2 bases and 3 bases respectively, with 16 bases between them. The CDR3 runs to 16 residues. Per germline, CDR1 KGHDR and CDR2 SFDVKD. CDR3: CATSDSRTSSGYEQYF. CDR3 nucleotides: TGTGCCACCAGTGATTCCCGGACGAGTTCGGGCTACGAGCAGTACTTC.